Given below is one TCR beta chain in context. Unstimulated regulatory T cells (CD4+CD25+CD127-), CD4+CD25- non-regulatory cells, CD4 and CD8 cells were FACS-sorted from thawed PBMCs. This specimen belongs to a study of Tregs in tolerant kidney transplant recipients. Assay: immunoSEQ multiplex PCR; the TCRdb copy retains only in-frame clones and omits some. This table holds roughly 66,000 clones, 80% to 95% found once. This sequence originates from a human donor who received a combined kidney and bone marrow transplant. This specimen was CD8+ T cells from blood, taken before the transplant.

DNA of the CDR3: TGTGCCAGTAGTCTCCCCCCCAGCGGGAGGTGGAATGAGCAGTTCTTC. The encoded protein is CASSLPPSGRWNEQFF. The rearrangement uses TRBV19 and TRBJ2-1; 9 nucleotides agree with TRBD2. This CDR3 is built from 16 residues. V shed 5 bases, J shed 7 bases, and the junction held 12 bases outside the gene matches. Germline V gene lookup returns CDR1 LNHDA and CDR2 SQIVND (reference sequence). The variable domain in full, with the rest retrieved from reference TRBV19 and TRBJ2-1, is DGGITQSPKYLFRKEGQNVTLSCEQNLNHDAMYWYRQDPGQGLRLIYYSQIVNDFQKGDIAEGYSVSREKKESFPLTVTSAQKNPTAFYLCASSLPPSGRWNEQFFGPGTRLTVL.